Listed here is a single T cell receptor (beta chain). Its antigen is currently unknown. This CDR3 region has 14 residues. Between the trimmed V and J ends, which lost 3 bases and 0 bases, there was a span of 11 bases. The V gene's germline CDR1 is SQVTM and CDR2 ANQGSEA. This sample stems from a study of cytomegalovirus exposure and HLA in healthy donors. Whole-study findings and limits: When a later analysis was performed, an Asian-associated ancestry cluster reportedly had fewer N-insertions than the roughly 630-donor mean. TRBV6-2, TRBV6-3 and some other V segments were excluded as indistinguishable.

The primer mix had 60 Vbeta and 13 Jbeta primers. Profiling relied on immunoSEQ multiplex PCR, and the TCRdb table lists in-frame clones only, not all of them. The table counts about 160,000 clones; 1% to 1.5% lies in the top ten. The sequence derives from a woman aged 60 to 75 in good health and CMV-seronegative. Sequenced material: PBMCs. The gene calls are TRBV29-1 and TRBJ1-2; D gene uncertain. CDR3 sequence reads: CSVDDIQANYGYTF. CDR3 nucleotides: TGCAGCGTTGATGACATTCAGGCTAACTATGGCTACACCTTC.